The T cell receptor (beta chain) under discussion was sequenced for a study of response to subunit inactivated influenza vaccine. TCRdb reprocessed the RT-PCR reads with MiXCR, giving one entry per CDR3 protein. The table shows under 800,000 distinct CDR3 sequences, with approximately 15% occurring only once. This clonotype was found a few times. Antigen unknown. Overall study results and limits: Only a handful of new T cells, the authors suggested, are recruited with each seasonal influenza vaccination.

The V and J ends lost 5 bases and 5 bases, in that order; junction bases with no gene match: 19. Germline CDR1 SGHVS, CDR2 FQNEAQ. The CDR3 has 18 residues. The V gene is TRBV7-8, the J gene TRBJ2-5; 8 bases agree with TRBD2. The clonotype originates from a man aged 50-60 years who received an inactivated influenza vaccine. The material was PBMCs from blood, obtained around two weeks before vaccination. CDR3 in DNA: TGTGCCAGCAGCGTAAAAGGAATTGGCGGGGGGACCCGGGAGACCCAGTACTTC. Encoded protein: CASSVKGIGGGTRETQYF. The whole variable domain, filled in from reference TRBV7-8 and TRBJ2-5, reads GAGVSQSPRYKVAKRGQDVALRCDPISGHVSLFWYQQALGQGPEFLTYFQNEAQLDKSGLPSDRFFAERPEGSVSTLKIQRTQQEDSAVYLCASSVKGIGGGTRETQYFGPGTRLLVL.